This T cell receptor beta chain derives from a study of OX40 agonist ivuxolimab in advanced cancers. V lost 8 bases and J lost 6, with 7 bases in between. This CDR3 spans 11 amino acids. Germline V CDR1 and CDR2: SGHVS, FQNEAQ. With respect to this clone: Its antigen is unidentified.

TCRdb's table, derived via immunoSEQ multiplex PCR, lists solely in-frame clones and lacks some. The table lists some 74,000 clones, roughly 94% of them singletons. Overall study results and limits: CD8+ T cells (on average) carried more expanded clones than CD4+ T cells.

The sample in question was CD4+ or CD8+ T cells sorted from blood, obtained in a trial of the OX40 agonist ivuxolimab. The TCR was taken from an adult with an advanced solid tumor such as melanoma, head and neck, liver or kidney cancer. The rearrangement links TRBV7-8 to TRBJ2-2; unclear D gene. Here the CDR3 DNA reads TGTGCCAGCCTTGGGGCCGGGGAGCTGTTTTTT. This translates into CASLGAGELFF.